What follows are 4 T cell receptor beta chains derived from one specimen sequenced in a study of blood T cells in healthy people across ages. Combining a sample-barcoded 5' primer with a J-beta primer mix, a second PCR ran for 7 to 11 cycles. TCRdb ran MiXCR on the 5' RACE reads and lists one entry per CDR3 protein. The table has 1,300,000 or so distinct CDR3 sequences, around 55% seen once; the top ten hold about 6.7%. Sequencing was carried out using blood. These receptor sequences come from a man aged 18 to 30 in good health.

The gene calls are TRBV12-3 or TRBV12-4 and TRBJ2-5, with D perhaps TRBD2 (6 bases). The CDR3 loop spans 13 amino acids. V was clipped by 6 bases and J by 4 bases, with 12 bases between them. In DNA form, the CDR3 reads TGTGCCAGCAGCCGACTAGACCCAGAGACCCAGTACTTC. Translated: CASSRLDPETQYF.

The chain employs TRBV27 and TRBJ1-5; D unresolved. V lost 7 bases and J 0 bases, leaving 10 bases between the germline ends. Germline CDR1 is MNHEY and CDR2 is SMNVEV (reference sequence). The CDR3 has 14 amino acids. The CDR3 DNA follows: TGTGCCAGCAAACAGACTTATAGCAATCAGCCCCAGCATTTT. This sequence encodes CASKQTYSNQPQHF.

This chain joins TRBV20-1 and TRBJ1-2; a possible D gene is TRBD1 (5 bases). V lost 6 bases to trimming and J lost 1 base, with 9 bases between them. The CDR3 covers 12 residues. Germline CDR1 reads DFQATT; CDR2 reads SNEGSKA (reference sequence). For the CDR3, the DNA is TGCAGTGCGAACAGGCGTAACTATGGCTACACCTTC. Protein product: CSANRRNYGYTF.

This clonotype turned up a few times. The chain recombines TRBV29-1 with TRBJ1-1; tentatively, D is TRBD1 (6 bases). V lost 5 bases and J 8 bases, leaving 18 bases between the germline ends. The CDR3 has 13 residues. Germline V gene lookup returns CDR1 SQVTM and CDR2 ANQGSEA. CDR3 region: CSVLLTGHPEAFF. The CDR3 region has the DNA TGCAGCGTTTTGCTGACAGGCCATCCAGAAGCTTTCTTT.